This T cell receptor (beta chain) was observed in a study of blood T cell repertoires in COVID-19. Per the original methods: Cell counts per sample came from amplifying reference gene primers. Sequencing was performed with immunoSEQ multiplex PCR; in TCRdb, only in-frame clones are kept and a portion is missing. From that table come the V and J calls and clone size; the DNA was used to work out D and trimming. The sample includes fewer than 110,000 clones, over 80% of them seen just once. CDR1 is LNHNV and CDR2 is YYDKDF in the germline V gene (reference sequence). CDR3 size: 16 residues. Germline trimming cut 6 bases from V and 0 bases from J; bases unmatched to any gene: 2.

This sequence was found in a woman aged 25 to 45 with acute or convalescent COVID-19. The sample comprised peripheral blood. The rearrangement joins TRBV15 to TRBJ2-1; 13 bases line up with TRBD2. In DNA, the CDR3 is TGTGCCACCAGGGGGACTAGCGGGGTCTCCTACAATGAGCAGTTCTTC. Amino acid sequence: CATRGTSGVSYNEQFF.